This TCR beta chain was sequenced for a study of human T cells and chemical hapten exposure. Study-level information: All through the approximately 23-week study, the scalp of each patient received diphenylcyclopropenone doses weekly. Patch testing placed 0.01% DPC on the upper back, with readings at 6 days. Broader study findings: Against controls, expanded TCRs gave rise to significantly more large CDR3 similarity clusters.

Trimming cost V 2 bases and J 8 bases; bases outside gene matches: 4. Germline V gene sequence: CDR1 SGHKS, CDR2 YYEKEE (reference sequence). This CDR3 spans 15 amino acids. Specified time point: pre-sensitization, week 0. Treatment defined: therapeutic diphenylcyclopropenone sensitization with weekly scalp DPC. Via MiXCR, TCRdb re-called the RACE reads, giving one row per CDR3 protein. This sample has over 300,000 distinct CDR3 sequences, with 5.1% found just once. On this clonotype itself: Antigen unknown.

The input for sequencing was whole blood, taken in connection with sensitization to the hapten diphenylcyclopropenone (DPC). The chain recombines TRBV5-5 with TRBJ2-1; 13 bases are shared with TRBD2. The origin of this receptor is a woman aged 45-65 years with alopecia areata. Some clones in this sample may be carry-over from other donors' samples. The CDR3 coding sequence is TGTGCCAGCAGCTTTTTGACTAGCGGGAGGCATGAGCAGTTCTTC. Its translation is CASSFLTSGRHEQFF.